A selection of T cell receptor beta chains follows, all from one sample in a study of T cell responses to AZD1222 COVID-19 vaccine. Sequenced by immunoSEQ multiplex PCR; TCRdb stores in-frame clones only, minus some. The sample yields some 110,000 clones, about 86% seen once. The source material was peripheral blood, sampled 28 days after the second AZD1222 dose. The receptors derive from an adult who received the AZD1222 COVID-19 vaccine. CDR3s include the opening cysteine and the closing phenylalanine or tryptophan. D genes are given only for firm matches. Size values are once, few and many counts, or a class for expanded clones, and some rows have none.

clone_size	v_call	d_call	j_call	cdr3_nt	cdr3_aa
NA	TRBV28	NA	TRBJ1-3	TGTGCCAGCAGCACACCACAGGGAACTGGAAACACCATATATTTT	CASSTPQGTGNTIYF
NA	TRBV24-1	NA	TRBJ1-1	TGTGCCACCAGGAATACAGGGCTAGAAACTGAAGCTTTCTTT	CATRNTGLETEAFF
few	TRBV4-3	NA	TRBJ1-1	TGCGCCAGCAGCCCGTTTGGGTTGGGCACTGAAGCTTTCTTT	CASSPFGLGTEAFF
NA	TRBV20-1	NA	TRBJ1-1	TGCAAGCCGGACGGGAACACTGAAGCTTTCTTT	CKPDGNTEAFF
once	TRBV28	NA	TRBJ1-3	TGTGCCAGCAGTTTGGGGTTCTCTGGAAACACCATATATTTT	CASSLGFSGNTIYF
NA	TRBV2	NA	TRBJ2-2	TGTGCCAGCGAAAAAGCCCCGGCGAACACCGGGGAGCTGTTTTTT	CASEKAPANTGELFF
NA	TRBV6-5	NA	TRBJ1-1	TGTGCCAGCAGTTACTCGGCCAGAGCCAACACTGAAGCTTTCTTT	CASSYSARANTEAFF
NA	TRBV13	NA	TRBJ2-1	TGTGCCAGCAGCTTATGGGGGAAATTTGTGCGGGACAGAGGCTCCAATGAGCAGTTCTTC	CASSLWGKFVRDRGSNEQFF
NA	TRBV5-1	TRBD2	TRBJ2-7	TGCGCCAGCAGCCTGTCCGGCGCGGGAGGGCCAGGGGAGCAGTACTTC	CASSLSGAGGPGEQYF
NA	TRBV3-1/TRBV3-2	NA	TRBJ1-6	TGTGCCAGCACCGACAGGAGCTCCTATAATTCACCCCTCCACTTT	CASTDRSSYNSPLHF
NA	TRBV29-1	NA	TRBJ2-3	TGCAGCGTTGTAGCCGCCTCCAGCTCCACAGATACGCAGTATTTT	CSVVAASSSTDTQYF
NA	TRBV3-1/TRBV3-2	TRBD1	TRBJ1-4	TGTGCCACCAAAAACCAGGAGGGGGCGGATGAAAAACTGTTTTTT	CATKNQEGADEKLFF
NA	TRBV4-2	TRBD1	TRBJ2-7	TGTGCCAGCAGCCAAGATTCCCAGGGGGCGTGGGAGCAGTACTTC	CASSQDSQGAWEQYF
NA	TRBV10-3	NA	TRBJ2-7	TGTGCCATCAGTGATGACCCGGCCGAGCAGTACTTC	CAISDDPAEQYF
NA	TRBV29-1	NA	TRBJ2-1	TGCAGCCCCCAGTTAGGCAATGAGCAGTTCTTC	CSPQLGNEQFF
NA	TRBV10-3	NA	TRBJ1-2	TGTGCCATCAGTGATTTGGGGGGCTACACCTTC	CAISDLGGYTF
NA	TRBV5-1	NA	TRBJ2-5	TGCGCCAGCAGCTTGGGCGGCGGTGGACAAGAGACCCAGTACTTC	CASSLGGGGQETQYF
NA	TRBV6-5	NA	TRBJ1-2	TGTGCCAGCAGTTACTCAAGGGTTAACTATGGCTACACCTTC	CASSYSRVNYGYTF
NA	TRBV5-4	NA	TRBJ2-3	TGTGCCAGCAGCTTTTTGAGCCCCACAGATACGCAGTATTTT	CASSFLSPTDTQYF
NA	TRBV20-1	NA	TRBJ2-1	TGCAGTGCTAGTGGTCTTGAGCAGTTCTTC	CSASGLEQFF
NA	TRBV9	NA	TRBJ2-2	TGTGCCAGCAGCCCGGGCCCTGGCGGGGAGCTGTTTTTT	CASSPGPGGELFF
few	TRBV9	NA	TRBJ2-7	TGTGCCAGCAGCGCCCCGATTTTTCCCTACGAGCAGTACTTC	CASSAPIFPYEQYF
NA	TRBV18	TRBD1	TRBJ1-4	TGTGCCAGCCTGGACAGGGCTAACGAAAAACTGTTTTTT	CASLDRANEKLFF
NA	TRBV7-2	NA	TRBJ2-7	TGTGCCAGCAGCTTAAGCCCCCGTGGGGAGCAGTACTTC	CASSLSPRGEQYF
NA	TRBV11-2	NA	TRBJ2-5	TGTGCCAGCAGCACCGCGGCGGCCCAGTACTTC	CASSTAAAQYF
once	TRBV6-5	NA	TRBJ2-1	TGTGCCAGCAGCTCACGGGGTAGCGGAGGGGGTGAGCAGTTCTTC	CASSSRGSGGGEQFF
few	TRBV7-8	TRBD1	TRBJ1-3	TGTGCCAGCAGCTGGGACAGACAAGGAAACACCATATATTTT	CASSWDRQGNTIYF
few	TRBV30	TRBD1	TRBJ2-2	TGTGCCTGGAACAGGGGACAGGCGGGCACCGGGGAGCTGTTTTTT	CAWNRGQAGTGELFF
NA	TRBV11-2	TRBD1	TRBJ2-7	TGTGCCAGCAGCAAGCGACCGGGACAGACACCCTACGAGCAGTACTTC	CASSKRPGQTPYEQYF
NA	TRBV7-2	TRBD1	TRBJ1-3	TGTGCCAGCAGCTTGACAGGGAGTGGAAACACCATATATTTT	CASSLTGSGNTIYF
NA	TRBV5-1	NA	TRBJ2-5	TGCGCCAGCAGCGCTGGACGAACAGAGACCCAGTACTTC	CASSAGRTETQYF
NA	TRBV4-1	NA	TRBJ1-4	TGCGCCAGCAGCCAAGACGGGACTGAGAATGAAAAACTGTTTTTT	CASSQDGTENEKLFF
few	TRBV13	TRBD2	TRBJ2-3	TGTGCCAGCAGCTTGTTGACTAGCGGGGGGGCATTGGGCACAGATACGCAGTATTTT	CASSLLTSGGALGTDTQYF
NA	TRBV11-2	TRBD1	TRBJ1-2	TGTGCCAGCAGCCCAGGGGGTTATGGCTACACCTTC	CASSPGGYGYTF
NA	TRBV30	NA	TRBJ1-2	TGTGCCTGGAGTTTGATTGGTTCCGGGGGCTACACCTTC	CAWSLIGSGGYTF
NA	TRBV25-1	NA	TRBJ1-3	TGTGCCAGCAGTGAATGGGGGAACTCTGGAAACACCATATATTTT	CASSEWGNSGNTIYF
NA	TRBV30	NA	TRBJ1-1	TGTGCCTGGAGACGGGCGGGACTCCCCTTCGTTAGTGGGACTGAAGCTTTCTTT	CAWRRAGLPFVSGTEAFF
NA	TRBV28	TRBD1	TRBJ2-5	TGTGCCAGCAGACCGACAGGGAGAGGAGAGACCCAGTACTTC	CASRPTGRGETQYF
NA	TRBV6-2/TRBV6-3	NA	TRBJ1-3	TGTGCCAGCAGTTCTGCAGCGGGAAACACCATATATTTT	CASSSAAGNTIYF
NA	TRBV28	NA	TRBJ1-2	TGTGCCAGCAGTTTTGTTCGGGCTAGCGGGGGCTACACCTTC	CASSFVRASGGYTF